The 12 T cell receptor beta chains listed next were all sequenced from one sample in a study of CXCR3-negative and CXCR3-positive naive CD8 T cells. No antigen is known for these receptors. Each TRB cDNA library was prepared by 5' RACE (with UMI labels). TCRdb reprocessed the 5' RACE reads and reports one entry per CDR3 protein, with no DNA. Its listing shows some 99,000 distinct CDR3 sequences. Study findings and constraints: Higher TRB CDR3 hydrophobicity marked CXCR3-positive naive cells relative to CXCR3-negative naive cells.

Sample: naive CXCR3+ CD8+ T cells from blood. Stated subset: CD45RO-CCR7+CD27+CD95- naive CD8+ T cells expressing CXCR3 (TNR3+). The source of these receptors is a human donor in good health. Some clones in this sample may be carry-over from other donors' samples.

The V and J genes are TRBV14 and TRBJ2-1; TCRdb's assignment of TRBD1 cannot be checked, as there is no DNA. The CDR3 consists of 17 residues. Germline V gives CDR1 SGHDN, CDR2 FVKESK. CDR3 sequence: CASSQLPGQGRTNEQFF.

Here the CDR3 reads CASSPQVAELSYEQYF. The genes are TRBV7-6 and TRBJ2-7; the TRBD2 assignment by TCRdb is unverifiable without DNA. This CDR3 region has 16 residues. From germline, CDR1 is SGHVS and CDR2 FNYEAQ.

The chain recombines TRBV7-9 with TRBJ2-7; TCRdb's assignment of TRBD1 cannot be checked, as there is no DNA. Germline V CDR1 and CDR2: SEHNR, FQNEAQ (reference sequence). The CDR3 is made up of 14 amino acids. Here the CDR3 reads CASSTGQGAVEQYF.

CDR3: CASSRRIRDRHYEQYF. V gene TRBV5-6 combines with J gene TRBJ2-7; TCRdb picks TRBD1, but there is no DNA to check that call. The CDR3 contains 16 residues. Germline V gene lookup returns CDR1 SGHDT and CDR2 YYEEEE.

J is TRBJ1-1 and V is TRBV20-1. The CDR3 length is 14 residues. CDR1 is DFQATT, CDR2 SNEGSKA, per germline (reference sequence). Here the CDR3 reads CSAREPRSHTEAFF.

This chain connects TRBV7-8 to TRBJ2-5. The CDR3 runs 11 residues. Per the germline V gene, CDR1 is SGHVS and CDR2 is FQNEAQ. The CDR3 reads CASSSIPPQYF.

This chain joins TRBV29-1 and TRBJ2-2; TCRdb's assignment of TRBD1 cannot be checked, as there is no DNA. From germline, CDR1 is SQVTM and CDR2 ANQGSEA. CDR3 size: 14 residues. CDR3 sequence reads: CSGGGADFTGELFF.

This rearrangement joins TRBV5-1 to TRBJ1-1; TCRdb selects TRBD1, and the lack of DNA leaves this call unchecked. The length of the CDR3 is 14 residues. Germline CDR1 is SGHRS and CDR2 is YFSETQ. The CDR3 protein is CASSTGQGGTEAFF.

The rearrangement joins TRBV7-9 to TRBJ1-1; TCRdb gives TRBD1 as the D gene, but with no DNA this cannot be confirmed. The CDR3 is 14 amino acids. Germline CDR1 reads SEHNR; CDR2 reads FQNEAQ (reference sequence). The CDR3 spells CASSPGGGGTEAFF.

The chain carries TRBV7-9 and TRBJ2-2; TCRdb reports TRBD1, a call that lacks DNA to check it against. CDR1 and CDR2 from the germline V gene are SEHNR and FQNEAQ (reference sequence). There are 17 residues in the CDR3. The CDR3 loop reads CASSLPGGSPNTGELFF.

The chain has TRBV28 and TRBJ2-2; TCRdb selects TRBD1, and the lack of DNA leaves this call unchecked. Looked up from germline, CDR1 is MDHEN and CDR2 is SYDVKM. The CDR3 extends over 15 amino acids. This chain's CDR3 is CASSFVRVNTGELFF.

The gene calls are TRBV29-1 and TRBJ2-5. From germline, CDR1 is SQVTM and CDR2 ANQGSEA. This CDR3 spans 12 amino acids. The CDR3 reads CSVPTYQETQYF.